These 29 T cell receptor beta chains came from one sample sequenced in a study of blood T cell repertoires in COVID-19. The data were produced by immunoSEQ multiplex PCR, yet TCRdb's version contains in-frame clones alone and is incomplete. Of 100,000 to 150,000 clones in the sample, roughly 85% were seen once. The sequenced sample was peripheral blood. Receptor source: an elderly woman with COVID-19, enrolled during active disease.

The chain recombines TRBV7-9 with TRBJ2-7, with D maybe TRBD2 (5 bases). Germline V gene lookup returns CDR1 SEHNR and CDR2 FQNEAQ (reference sequence). The CDR3 sequence is 12 residues long. Trimming stripped 3 bases from V and 6 bases from J, with 9 bases between. The CDR3 loop is CASSFGGGEQYF. The CDR3 DNA reads TGTGCCAGCAGCTTTGGAGGTGGCGAGCAGTACTTC.

The chain couples TRBV3-1 (or the pseudogene TRBV3-2) to TRBJ2-1, with D possibly TRBD2 on 5 matching bases. This CDR3 contains 13 residues. The ends were cut back, 2 bases at V and 5 bases at J, with 7 bases in the middle. The germline gives CDR1 LGHDT, CDR2 YNNKEL (reference sequence). CDR3 sequence reads: CASSQMTNNEQFF. Written as DNA, the CDR3 is TGTGCCAGCAGCCAAATGACTAACAATGAGCAGTTCTTC.

The chain carries TRBV28 and TRBJ1-5, with D unclear. The CDR3 runs to 17 residues. Germline V gene lookup returns CDR1 MDHEN and CDR2 SYDVKM. With 3 bases removed from V and 0 bases from J, the gap between germline ends came to 15 bases. The CDR3 DNA is TGTGCCAGCAGTTTTTCGGAGGTGCTCCTTAGCAATCAGCCCCAGCATTTT. Encoded protein: CASSFSEVLLSNQPQHF.

This clone was observed once. The chain carries TRBV10-3 and TRBJ2-6; TRBD1 agrees at 10 bases. The V gene's germline CDR1 is ENHRY and CDR2 SYGVKD. This CDR3 has 16 residues. J was trimmed by 3 bases and V by 6 bases; bases with no gene match: 5. This CDR3 is CAIRRQGASGANVLTF. DNA of the CDR3: TGTGCCATCAGAAGACAGGGGGCTAGTGGGGCCAACGTCCTGACTTTC.

This clone is deemed medium-sized. V usage is TRBV7-9 and J usage is TRBJ2-7; the match to TRBD2 covers 12 bases. This CDR3 is built from 18 residues. Germline V gives CDR1 SEHNR, CDR2 FQNEAQ (reference sequence). Trimming took 5 bases from V and 5 from J; bases not matched to a gene: 16. The DNA for the CDR3 is TGTGCCAGCAGCCCCAACCCGCTAGCGGGAGGGCCTAGGAACGAGCAGTACTTC. Its protein product is CASSPNPLAGGPRNEQYF.

The sample holds one count of this clone. The rearrangement joins TRBV11-2 to TRBJ2-5; possible D gene TRBD2, 6 bases. The CDR3 contains 14 residues. Germline V lookup: CDR1 SGHAT, CDR2 FQNNGV. The germline V and J ends were trimmed by 5 bases and 5 bases, with 15 bases remaining between them. The CDR3 sequence: CASSIPGTWETQYF. As DNA, the CDR3 is TGTGCCAGCAGCATACCAGGGACTTGGGAGACCCAGTACTTC.

The V call is TRBV29-1, the J call TRBJ2-1; 9 nucleotides agree with TRBD2. This CDR3 is 16 amino acids long. Trimming at V came to 1 base and at J to 8 bases, leaving 12 bases not matched to a gene. Germline V gene lookup returns CDR1 SQVTM and CDR2 ANQGSEA. CDR3 sequence reads: CSVEVPLAGLLDEQFF. Written as DNA, the CDR3 is TGCAGCGTTGAAGTCCCGCTAGCGGGACTCCTTGATGAGCAGTTCTTC.

V usage is TRBV2 and J usage is TRBJ2-7, with D tentatively TRBD2 (5 bases). Germline CDR1 and CDR2: SNHLY and FYNNEI. The CDR3 runs 12 residues. V lost 2 bases, J lost 9 bases, and 11 bases lay in between. The CDR3 nucleotides are TGTGCCAGCAGTGAAAGTAGTGAGGGGCAGTACTTC. Protein product: CASSESSEGQYF.

A single count supports this clone. The chain couples TRBV7-8 to TRBJ2-7; tentative D call: TRBD1 (6 bases). In germline, CDR1 is SGHVS, CDR2 FQNEAQ. CDR3 length: 14 amino acids. With 3 bases removed from V and 2 bases from J, the gap between germline ends came to 11 bases. CDR3 DNA sequence: TGTGCCAGCAGCTTGGGACACCGGACCTACGAGCAGTACTTC. Its translation: CASSLGHRTYEQYF.

This clone was seen a few times. This sequence joins TRBV9 and TRBJ2-7; TRBD1 agrees at 8 bases. The germline V gene encodes CDR1 SGDLS and CDR2 YYNGEE. V lost 0 bases to trimming and J lost 2 bases; unmatched junction nucleotides: 4. This CDR3 has 15 amino acids. The DNA of the CDR3 is TGTGCCAGCAGCGTAGGAGGGGACAGGACCTACGAGCAGTACTTC. It specifies CASSVGGDRTYEQYF.

V usage is TRBV2 and J usage is TRBJ1-5, with 8 bases aligning to TRBD1. V lost 6 bases and J lost 3; bases outside the gene matches: 7. The CDR3 consists of 15 residues. Germline assignment: CDR1 SNHLY and CDR2 FYNNEI. CDR3 in DNA: TGTGCCAGCAGAAAGGGGACAGGAGTCAATCAGCCCCAGCATTTT. Translating it yields CASRKGTGVNQPQHF.

The gene calls are TRBV24-1 and TRBJ2-1, with 8 bases fitting TRBD1. The CDR3 is 12 residues long. CDR1 and CDR2 from the germline V gene are KGHDR and SFDVKD. Unmatched junction bases numbered 2, after V lost 4 bases and J lost 10 bases. Here the CDR3 reads CATSDRGREQFF. CDR3 sequence (DNA): TGTGCCACCAGTGACAGGGGGCGAGAGCAGTTCTTC.

This rearrangement joins TRBV5-1 to TRBJ2-2; 9 bases are shared with TRBD2. V shed 3 bases, J shed 4 bases, and the junction held 13 bases outside the gene matches. This CDR3 region has 18 residues. Germline V gene data show CDR1 as SGHRS and CDR2 as YFSETQ. In nucleotides, the CDR3 is TGCGCCAGCAGCTCCTCAACAGCTAGCGGGGTGGCCACCGGGGAGCTGTTTTTT. This translates into CASSSSTASGVATGELFF.

The chain couples TRBV19 to TRBJ2-1; D might be TRBD2 (5 bases). The CDR3 extends over 14 amino acids. Germline V gene data show CDR1 as LNHDA and CDR2 as SQIVND (reference sequence). Trimming removed 3 bases at V and 7 bases at J, with 13 bases between. The chain's CDR3 is CASSIGRAENEQFF. CDR3 DNA sequence: TGTGCCAGTAGTATTGGGCGGGCAGAGAATGAGCAGTTCTTC.

The chain uses TRBV27 and TRBJ2-2; TRBD1 is a possible D gene (5 bases). The germline gives CDR1 MNHEY, CDR2 SMNVEV (reference sequence). Trimming removed 3 bases from V and 0 bases from J, with 8 bases in between. The CDR3 covers 15 residues. CDR3 nucleotide sequence: TGTGCCAGCAGTTTGATACAGGCGAACACCGGGGAGCTGTTTTTT. Its translation is CASSLIQANTGELFF.

About this clone: This CDR3 is also generated by other DNA sequences in the sample. This chain connects TRBV5-1 to TRBJ2-7, with 7 bases matching TRBD2. J was trimmed by 2 bases and V by 1 base; bases with no gene match: 0. Germline V gives CDR1 SGHRS, CDR2 YFSETQ. The CDR3 has 13 amino acids. Here the CDR3 reads CASSLSGAYEQYF. The CDR3 DNA is TGCGCCAGCAGCTTGAGCGGGGCCTACGAGCAGTACTTC.

CDR3 nucleotide sequence: TGTGCCAGCACCCTGGACAGGATTAACTATGGCTACACCTTC. Encoded protein: CASTLDRINYGYTF. The rearrangement joins TRBV7-2 to TRBJ1-2; TRBD1 matches at 7 bases. Germline-derived CDR1 and CDR2 are SGHTA and FQGNSA. This CDR3 is built from 14 residues. Unmatched junction bases numbered 6, after V lost 7 bases and J lost 1 base.

The rearrangement uses TRBV18 and TRBJ1-5; 10 positions match TRBD1. Germline V lookup: CDR1 KGHSH, CDR2 LQKENI. V was pared by 3 bases and J by 7 bases, with 0 bases of the junction left unmatched. The CDR3 runs 13 residues. CDR3 amino acids: CASSPGQGQPQHF. The CDR3 bases are TGTGCCAGCTCACCGGGACAGGGGCAGCCCCAGCATTTT.

J is TRBJ2-1 and V is TRBV18, with D maybe TRBD1 (5 bases). The CDR3 length is 17 residues. V was shortened by 0 bases and J by 6 bases, with 18 bases between the two germline ends. The germline V gene encodes CDR1 KGHSH and CDR2 LQKENI. CDR3 bases: TGTGCCAGCTCACCACCGAGTCTGAGGCAGGGCGGCAATGAGCAGTTCTTC. Translated: CASSPPSLRQGGNEQFF.

This chain connects TRBV18 to TRBJ1-2; 11 positions match TRBD1. Per germline, CDR1 KGHSH and CDR2 LQKENI. The CDR3 has 14 amino acids. V was clipped by 5 bases and J by 5 bases; unmatched bases: 4. The CDR3 here is CASSSGQGVYGYTF. In DNA, the CDR3 is TGTGCCAGCTCATCGGGACAGGGGGTTTATGGCTACACCTTC.

V usage is TRBV29-1 and J usage is TRBJ1-1; TRBD1 matches 7 bases. The CDR3 spans 13 residues. CDR1 and CDR2 from the germline V gene are SQVTM and ANQGSEA. V lost 8 bases to trimming and J lost 4 bases; unmatched junction nucleotides: 10. CDR3 sequence reads: CSTDRVGGTEAFF. CDR3 coding DNA: TGCAGCACTGACAGGGTCGGTGGCACTGAAGCTTTCTTT.

The chain links TRBV6-5 to TRBJ1-4; TRBD1 matches 7 bases. Trimming at V came to 6 bases and at J to 4 bases, leaving 5 bases not matched to a gene. CDR1 is MNHEY, CDR2 SVGAGI, per germline. The CDR3 spans 14 residues. This chain's CDR3 is CASRVDRINEKLFF. In DNA, the CDR3 is TGTGCCAGCAGAGTGGACAGGATTAATGAAAAACTGTTTTTT.

The chain carries TRBV4-2 and TRBJ2-7, with D maybe TRBD2 (5 bases). Germline assignment: CDR1 LGHNA and CDR2 YNFKEQ. V was pared by 0 bases and J by 7 bases, with 16 bases between. The CDR3 is made up of 15 amino acids. The CDR3 DNA sequence: TGTGCCAGCAGCCAAGATAATACGATAGCGAGGGAGCAGTACTTC. It translates to CASSQDNTIAREQYF.

The V gene is TRBV28, the J gene TRBJ1-2; D may be TRBD1 (5 bases). This CDR3 comprises 14 residues. Germline V gene lookup returns CDR1 MDHEN and CDR2 SYDVKM. V lost 4 bases, J lost 2 bases, and 11 bases lay in between. The CDR3 region is CASSSGSRNYGYTF. For the CDR3, the DNA is TGTGCCAGCAGTTCAGGGTCGCGGAACTATGGCTACACCTTC.

This rearrangement joins TRBV5-1 to TRBJ1-6; D might be TRBD1 (5 bases). The CDR3 totals 15 residues. Germline CDR1 SGHRS, CDR2 YFSETQ. The ends were cut back, 0 bases at V and 9 bases at J, with 13 bases in the middle. The chain's CDR3 is CASSLDRSGSSPLHF. Written as DNA, the CDR3 is TGCGCCAGCAGCTTGGACAGGAGTGGGTCTTCACCCCTCCACTTT.

This clone came up a few times. CDR3 bases: TGTGCCAGCAGCAGCGTGGAGAGCAATGGCTACACCTTC. Translation gives CASSSVESNGYTF. The V gene is TRBV6-5, the J gene TRBJ1-2, with D uncertain. Deletions cut 6 bases from V and 6 bases from J, with 14 bases between. This CDR3 comprises 13 residues. In germline, CDR1 is MNHEY, CDR2 SVGAGI.

CDR3 in DNA: TGCGCCAGCAGCCCCGGAGGGAGGGGGAACACTGAAGCTTTCTTT. Translated, it gives CASSPGGRGNTEAFF. The V call is TRBV5-1, the J call TRBJ1-1, with D perhaps matching TRBD1 (5 bases). CDR1 is SGHRS, CDR2 YFSETQ, per germline. The CDR3 is 15 residues long. V lost 4 bases and J 1 base, leaving 14 bases between the germline ends.

The J gene is TRBJ1-1, the V gene TRBV7-3; D is unclear. The length of the CDR3 is 13 residues. Trimming removed 4 bases at V and 7 bases at J, with 13 bases between. CDR1 and CDR2 (germline): SGHTA, FQGTGA. In DNA, the CDR3 is TGTGCCAGCAGCTCGGGCCGTCGGGGTGAAGCTTTCTTT. Its translation: CASSSGRRGEAFF.

The chain uses TRBV6-5 and TRBJ1-1; D may be TRBD1 (6 bases). CDR1 is MNHEY and CDR2 is SVGAGI in the germline V gene. Trimming took 6 bases from V and 1 from J, leaving 15 bases between them. The CDR3 spans 15 residues. The DNA for the CDR3 is TGTGCCAGCAGAGGCAAGAGGGGGTGGAACACTGAAGCTTTCTTT. Translated, it gives CASRGKRGWNTEAFF.